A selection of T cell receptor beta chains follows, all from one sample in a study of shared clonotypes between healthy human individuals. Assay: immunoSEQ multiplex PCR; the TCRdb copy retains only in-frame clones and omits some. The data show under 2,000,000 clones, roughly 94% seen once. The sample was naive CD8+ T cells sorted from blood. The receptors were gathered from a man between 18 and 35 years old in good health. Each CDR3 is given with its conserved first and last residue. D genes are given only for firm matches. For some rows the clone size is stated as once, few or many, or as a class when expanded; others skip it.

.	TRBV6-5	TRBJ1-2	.	TGTGCCAGCACCCAGGGCGGGGATGGCTACACCTTC	CASTQGGDGYTF
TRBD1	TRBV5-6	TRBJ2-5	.	TGTGCCAGCAGCCCGGGACAGCGGCTACAAGAGACCCAGTACTTC	CASSPGQRLQETQYF
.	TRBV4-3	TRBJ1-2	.	TGCGCCAGCAGCCAAGTTGGGGGAGCTGGCTACACCTTC	CASSQVGGAGYTF
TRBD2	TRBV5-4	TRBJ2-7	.	TGTGCCGGCGGGCTAGCGGGCTCCTACGAGCAGTACTTC	CAGGLAGSYEQYF
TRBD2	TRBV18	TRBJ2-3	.	TGTGCCAGCTCACCGGTCGCGGGAGGGCGGCAAGATACGCAGTATTTT	CASSPVAGGRQDTQYF
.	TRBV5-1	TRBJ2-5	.	TGCGCCAGCAGCTGGGAGAGTCAAGAGACCCAGTACTTC	CASSWESQETQYF
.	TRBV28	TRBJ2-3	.	TGTGCCAGCTTGCGAGGGAGCACAGATACGCAGTATTTT	CASLRGSTDTQYF
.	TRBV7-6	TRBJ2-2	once	TGTGCCAGCAGCTTAGTAGTGGATTGGGTCGGGGAGCTGTTTTTT	CASSLVVDWVGELFF
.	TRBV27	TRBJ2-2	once	TGTGCCAGCAGTCCATTAGGACAGAACACCGGGGAGCTGTTTTTT	CASSPLGQNTGELFF
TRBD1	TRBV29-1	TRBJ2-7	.	TGCAGCGTTGAATACGCCGGGACAGGGAACTACGAGCAGTACTTC	CSVEYAGTGNYEQYF
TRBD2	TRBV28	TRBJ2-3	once	TGTGCCAGCAGTCCGCCGGGACTAGCGGGGGGGTTTAGCAGCACAGATACGCAGTATTTT	CASSPPGLAGGFSSTDTQYF
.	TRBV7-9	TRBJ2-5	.	TGTGCCAGCAGCTCGCCACGGGAGCACCAAGAGACCCAGTACTTC	CASSSPREHQETQYF
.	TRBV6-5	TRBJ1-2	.	TGTGCCAGCAGCCCTTTTGAGGGGGGCGTCTATGGCTACACCTTC	CASSPFEGGVYGYTF
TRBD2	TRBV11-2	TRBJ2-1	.	TGTGCCAGCAGCCTTAGCGGGGCTTACAATGAGCAGTTCTTC	CASSLSGAYNEQFF
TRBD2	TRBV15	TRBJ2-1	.	TGTGCCACCAGCAGAGTCCCGACTAGCGGGTATGACAATGAGCAGTTCTTC	CATSRVPTSGYDNEQFF
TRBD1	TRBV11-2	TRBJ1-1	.	TGTGCCAGCAGCTTAGGCGGGTGGGACAGGGGTAACACTGAAGCTTTCTTT	CASSLGGWDRGNTEAFF